This is a list of T cell receptor beta chains from one sample in a study of neurological immune-mediated disorders. One entry per CDR3 protein results from TCRdb running MiXCR on the 5' RACE reads. The table shows approximately 65,000 distinct CDR3 sequences, with approximately 5.3% occurring only once. Sequencing was done on a sample of PBMCs. The origin of the receptors is a human donor with multiple sclerosis. The donor label of this sample is uncertain. CDR3s include the opening cysteine and the closing phenylalanine or tryptophan.

V gene: TRBV5-6; CDR3 protein: CASSFRTNNEQFF
V gene: TRBV20-1; CDR3 protein: CSAREGRGQGHSPLHF
V gene: TRBV13; CDR3 protein: CASSSTGGPSEAFF
V gene: TRBV5-5; CDR3 protein: CASSRGGEYYGYTF
V gene: TRBV3-1; CDR3 protein: CASSQRRGGYLQETQYF
V gene: TRBV5-1; CDR3 protein: CASSQTQGTISYEQYF
V gene: TRBV12-3/TRBV12-4; CDR3 protein: CASTMDGRYGYTF
V gene: TRBV5-1; CDR3 protein: CASSAGTGPYEQYF
V gene: TRBV20-1; CDR3 protein: CSARGGARTYEQYF
V gene: TRBV20-1; CDR3 protein: CSALFSSGNTIYF
V gene: TRBV11-2; CDR3 protein: CASSLNFAQGSIYEQYF
V gene: TRBV12-3/TRBV12-4; CDR3 protein: CASSLSLGDTEAFF
V gene: TRBV24-1; CDR3 protein: CVTEEDGNTGELFF
V gene: TRBV18; CDR3 protein: CASSQRLASTDTQYF
V gene: TRBV5-1; CDR3 protein: CASSFTGNGYTF
V gene: TRBV11-2; CDR3 protein: CASSLVVGSQTQYF
V gene: TRBV7-8; CDR3 protein: CASSSPGIIGNTIYF
V gene: TRBV7-9; CDR3 protein: CASSLRLAGGYNEQFF
V gene: TRBV20-1; CDR3 protein: CSASKGLGPYEQYF
V gene: TRBV3-1; CDR3 protein: CASSQGTGGIGELFF
V gene: TRBV16; CDR3 protein: CASSQSDGPYEQYF
V gene: TRBV7-8; CDR3 protein: CASSLGVRNTEAFF
V gene: TRBV25-1; CDR3 protein: CASSGPKAASFYEQYF
V gene: TRBV20-1; CDR3 protein: CSASKTVGGPSGELFF
V gene: TRBV10-3; CDR3 protein: CAISPTPGLAENTGELFF
V gene: TRBV5-1; CDR3 protein: CASSLMDTEAFF
V gene: TRBV20-1; CDR3 protein: CSAKDSRRSANTEAFF
V gene: TRBV5-5; CDR3 protein: CASSLAPSYEQYF
V gene: TRBV3-1; CDR3 protein: CASSQTGDGEQFF